This T cell receptor beta chain derives from a study of T-cell memory formation after mild COVID-19 (dated by TCRdb to the early 2020s). About the full investigation: Most TCR sequence clusters were specific to one of the two donors. In a couple of donors, T-cell clones that expanded and contracted after mild COVID-19 were followed by sequencing TCRalpha and TCRbeta repertoires longitudinally. Two young, previously healthy adult volunteers, one female and one male, were included in the cohort.

Sequenced using an Illumina NovaSeq 6000. Using 5'RACE with constant-segment primers, TCRalpha and TCRbeta cDNA libraries were constructed, with sample barcodes and unique molecular identifiers added in the process. RNA was extracted from every sample with Trizol reagent. The libraries were amplified in two PCR steps, and the second step added a second sample barcode and Illumina TruSeq adapters. Sequencing of the libraries was done on an Illumina NovaSeq, producing 2 x 150 bp paired-end reads. Regarding the original processing steps: With migec v1.2.7, reads were demultiplexed and then collapsed into UMI-guided consensus sequences. Using mixcr v2.1.11, UMI consensuses were aligned to TRA and TRB V and J templates and then assembled into clonotypes. A clonotype was counted as expanded or contracted only if both edgeR and NoisET called the change significant, with noise models trained on biological replicates. For edgeR calls, the cutoffs were a false discovery rate-adjusted p below 0.01 and a log2 fold-change threshold of 1. PCA with hierarchical clustering of max-normalized trajectories of the 1000 most abundant clonotypes was used as exploratory dynamics analysis. Each responding clone was given a CD4 or CD8 phenotype based on the CD4+ and CD8+ repertoires, which had been sequenced separately. Starting from the raw public reads, TCRdb applied fastp trimming at Q25, assembled clones with MiXCR and retained in-frame beta chains. Every entry covers one CDR3 protein and lists the most common genes and DNA from its rows. The V and J calls and clone size are TCRdb's, not the authors'. The sample profile shows 500,000 to 550,000 distinct CDR3 sequences; around 21% of them were found once. Clones ranked in the top ten supply around 13% of the sample.

PBMCs were isolated by Ficoll-Paque density gradient centrifugation. There are a few counts of this clonotype. It lacks a known antigen. The sample holds no much larger clone one base away, and base qualities are not on file. Trimming takes 5 bases from V and 7 bases from J, and the germline ends sit 12 bases apart. The CDR3 covers 13 residues, taking in both the cysteine and the phenylalanine. Of all the DNA, just the CDR3 is kept, 39 bases in frame from base 1. CDR1 is given as KGHSH and CDR2 as LQKENI, both from the germline V gene. Broad study findings and their caveats: Balanced CD4/CD8 phenotypes were observed for clones contracting from day 15 to 85, whereas a bias towards CD4+ was observed for a second wave of clones expanding from day 15 to 37. Whether the second-wave clones peaking on day 37 were SARS-CoV-2 specific was not confirmed. Contracting CD4+ clones were located mainly in the CM and EM memory subsets, whereas CD8+ clones were found to be enriched in EMRA. Only a couple of mild cases were covered in the study, and larger cohorts including severe cases with pre-infection samples were considered necessary. Some responding clones were found in pre-infection memory, which suggests that pre-existing cross-reactive memory T cells took part in the SARS-CoV-2 response.

The sample was PBMCs or a T cell subset sorted from them (not recorded which). The rearranged segments are TRBV18 and TRBJ1-5; TRBD1 could be the D gene, as 5 bases match. This TCR derives from an adult woman who had mild COVID-19 (a few samples of this study predate the infection). The sample titles of this study are shuffled in the database, so cell type and time point are left out; the donor was told from shared clones. CDR3 sequence: CASSSGRGQPQHF. The DNA reads as follows: TGTGCCAGCTCATCGGGACGGGGGCAGCCCCAGCATTTT.